This T cell receptor (beta chain) was sequenced during a study of cytomegalovirus exposure and HLA in healthy donors. Findings and limits, study-wide: Later analysis showed TCR association rates varying by HLA locus, highest for DRB1 and lowest for HLA-C.

CDR1 SGDLS and CDR2 YYNGEE come from the germline V gene. The trim removed 0 bases at V and 4 bases at J, leaving 5 bases unmatched. The CDR3 consists of 15 residues. PCR was performed using 60 Vbeta and 13 Jbeta primers. TCRdb's copy holds only in-frame clones and misses some; the assay was immunoSEQ multiplex PCR. This table holds 90,000 or so clones, roughly four fifths found once. In regard to this clone: What it binds is unknown.

This clonotype originated in a man aged 30 to 39 in good health and CMV-seropositive. Sequences were obtained from PBMCs. V usage is TRBV9 and J usage is TRBJ2-5, with TRBD1 matching over 8 bases. The CDR3 sequence is CASSVVPGGSETQYF. The CDR3 DNA reads TGTGCCAGCAGCGTAGTTCCAGGGGGCTCAGAGACCCAGTACTTC.